These T cell receptor beta chains were read from a single sample in a study of blood T cell repertoires in COVID-19. Generated by immunoSEQ multiplex PCR, the TCRdb table keeps only in-frame clones and is missing some. Of 90,000 or so clones listed, roughly 80% were seen once; the top ten hold roughly 25%. The sequenced sample consisted of peripheral blood. The receptors shown here come from a man older than 75 with active or convalescent COVID-19. The CDR3 runs from the conserved cysteine through the conserved F or W. A D gene is named only where the DNA matches it firmly. Size tells how often a clone was seen (once, few, many) or the class of an expanded clone, and some rows leave it out.

TRBD1	TRBV4-1	-	TRBJ1-3	TGCGCCAGCAGCCAAGAGAGTCTCCAGGGGGCGACTTTCTCTGGAAACACCATATATTTT	CASSQESLQGATFSGNTIYF
-	TRBV5-1	-	TRBJ1-1	TGCGCCAGCAGCTTGTATCGGGGACAACCACTGAACACTGAAGCTTTCTTT	CASSLYRGQPLNTEAFF
TRBD2	TRBV4-2	-	TRBJ2-7	TGTGCCAGCAGCCAAGGGTCCGAGCGGGGGGGCCTCGAGCAGTACTTC	CASSQGSERGGLEQYF
-	TRBV12-3/TRBV12-4	-	TRBJ2-7	TGTGCCAGCAGCCGGACAGCTACCTACGAGCAGTACTTC	CASSRTATYEQYF
TRBD2	TRBV5-1	-	TRBJ2-1	TGCGCCAGCAGCACCCCTGGGACTAGCCGTAGTGAGCAGTTCTTC	CASSTPGTSRSEQFF
-	TRBV10-3	-	TRBJ1-2	TGTGCCACAAGGGGCAGGGAATTGAGGGGCTACACCTTC	CATRGRELRGYTF
TRBD1	TRBV6-5	-	TRBJ2-7	TGTGCCAGCAGACATGGACAGGGGAAATACGAGCAGTACTTC	CASRHGQGKYEQYF
TRBD1	TRBV19	-	TRBJ1-5	TGTGCCAGTAGTATGGGGACAGGGGGTTATCAGCCCCAGCATTTT	CASSMGTGGYQPQHF
TRBD1	TRBV7-8	-	TRBJ1-5	TGTGCCAGCAGCTTAAGGGACAGGGGGCGACTTGGGGCTAATCAGCCCCAGCATTTT	CASSLRDRGRLGANQPQHF
TRBD2	TRBV5-1	-	TRBJ2-7	TGCGCCAGCAAGCCCGACCGGCGGGGGGGCGAGCAGTACTTC	CASKPDRRGGEQYF
-	TRBV11-2	-	TRBJ2-5	TGTGCCAGCAGCCAAAACAGGGCAGCGGAGACCCAGTACTTC	CASSQNRAAETQYF
-	TRBV6-5	-	TRBJ1-2	TGTGCCAGCAGTTACTCCGGACAGATCTATGGCTACACCTTC	CASSYSGQIYGYTF
-	TRBV5-4	few	TRBJ2-1	TGTGCCAGCAGCTCGAGGCGCCGTCCTAACAATGAGCAGTTCTTC	CASSSRRRPNNEQFF
TRBD2	TRBV10-3	-	TRBJ2-5	TGTGCCATCAGTGACCCGTTGCGGGGGGAGACCCAGTACTTC	CAISDPLRGETQYF
TRBD2	TRBV10-2	-	TRBJ2-5	TGCGCCAGCAGTGTATCAGCGGGCGGGGGGGAGACCCAGTACTTC	CASSVSAGGGETQYF
TRBD1	TRBV5-1	-	TRBJ2-6	TGCGCCAGCAGCTTGGGGACAGGGCGCTCTGGGGCCAACGTCCTGACTTTC	CASSLGTGRSGANVLTF
-	TRBV28	-	TRBJ1-2	TGTGCCAGCAGTCCACCTAACCCTCGATCGGGGAACTATGGCTACACCTTC	CASSPPNPRSGNYGYTF
TRBD1	TRBV6-1	-	TRBJ1-2	TGTGCCAGCAGTGGAAGCAGGGACAGGAAAGGCCCCTTTTATGGCTACACCTTC	CASSGSRDRKGPFYGYTF
-	TRBV15	-	TRBJ1-1	TGTGCCACCAGCAGAGATCTCCGGGACACTGAAGCTTTCTTT	CATSRDLRDTEAFF
TRBD2	TRBV10-2	-	TRBJ2-1	TGCGCCAGCAGTGAGTCCCGGGGGGGCGAGCAGTTCTTC	CASSESRGGEQFF
-	TRBV9	-	TRBJ2-3	TGTGCCAGCAGCGTAGTAACAGATACGCAGTATTTT	CASSVVTDTQYF
TRBD1	TRBV6-4	-	TRBJ1-2	TGTGCCAGCAGCGACAGGGTTTCGGGAGGCTACACCTTC	CASSDRVSGGYTF
TRBD1	TRBV3-1/TRBV3-2	-	TRBJ1-1	TGTGCCAGCAGCCCCCGACAGGGGTTGAACACTGAAGCTTTCTTT	CASSPRQGLNTEAFF
-	TRBV5-1	-	TRBJ1-4	TGCGCCAGCAGCAAATACACGGAGCCTAATGAAAAACTGTTTTTT	CASSKYTEPNEKLFF
-	TRBV5-6	-	TRBJ1-3	TGTGCCAGCACCCTCTCTGGAAACACCATATATTTT	CASTLSGNTIYF
-	TRBV10-3	-	TRBJ1-6	TGTGCCATCACCCCATCTACGGATTCACCCCTCCACTTT	CAITPSTDSPLHF
TRBD1	TRBV6-1	-	TRBJ2-7	TGTGCCAGCAGTGATTGGACAGGGTTCAACGAGCAGTACTTC	CASSDWTGFNEQYF
-	TRBV28	-	TRBJ1-5	TGTGCCAGCAGTTTTGGGAGTAATAGCAATCAGCCCCAGCATTTT	CASSFGSNSNQPQHF
-	TRBV5-5	-	TRBJ1-1	TGTGCCAGCAGCTGGATGGAGGACACTGAAGCTTTCTTT	CASSWMEDTEAFF
TRBD1	TRBV18	-	TRBJ1-1	TGTGCCAGCTCAACGACCGGACAGGTTCCCACTGAAGCTTTCTTT	CASSTTGQVPTEAFF
-	TRBV7-2	-	TRBJ2-3	TGTGCCAGCAGCTTAGAATGGGGGGGGGCGTATACGCAGTATTTT	CASSLEWGGAYTQYF
-	TRBV4-1	once	TRBJ1-5	TGCGCCAGCAGCCAAGAGGGGGGGCGAAACAATCAGCCCCAGCATTTT	CASSQEGGRNNQPQHF
-	TRBV6-5	few	TRBJ1-6	TGTGCCAGCACCTCACCGGACAGCGTCTCACCCCTCCACTTT	CASTSPDSVSPLHF
TRBD1	TRBV7-8	-	TRBJ2-7	TGTGCCAGCAGCTTAGTCGAGGTCCGGGACAGGGGGCAGAACGAGCAGTACTTC	CASSLVEVRDRGQNEQYF
-	TRBV19	-	TRBJ1-5	TGTGCCAGTAGTATAATGGGCCCTAATCAGCCCCAGCATTTT	CASSIMGPNQPQHF
TRBD1	TRBV7-3	-	TRBJ1-2	TGTGCCAGCAGCTTGCTTGGGCAGGGGGGAGCCTACACCTTC	CASSLLGQGGAYTF
TRBD1	TRBV19	-	TRBJ2-7	TGTGCCAGTAGTTCTGGACAGGGGAGTTTCCACGAGCAGTACTTC	CASSSGQGSFHEQYF
TRBD1	TRBV11-2	-	TRBJ2-5	TGTGCCAGCAGGAAACAGGGGATACAAGAGACCCAGTACTTC	CASRKQGIQETQYF
TRBD1	TRBV20-1	-	TRBJ1-2	TGCAGTGCTAGTCCCCGGGACAGGGGTTATGGCTACACCTTC	CSASPRDRGYGYTF
TRBD1	TRBV4-3	-	TRBJ2-2	TGCGCCAGCAGCCCGACAGGGCGGCGGACCGGGGAGCTGTTTTTT	CASSPTGRRTGELFF
TRBD1	TRBV6-5	-	TRBJ1-2	TGTGCCAGCGTCCGGGACAGGGGGCGGGGTGGCTACACCTTC	CASVRDRGRGGYTF
TRBD1	TRBV7-8	-	TRBJ2-3	TGTGCCAGCAGCTTAGAAGGGACAGGCATCCTTAGCACAGATACGCAGTATTTT	CASSLEGTGILSTDTQYF
TRBD1	TRBV6-6	-	TRBJ2-5	TGTGCCAGCAGTTACTCCGGGACAGTTTTGGAGACCCAGTACTTC	CASSYSGTVLETQYF